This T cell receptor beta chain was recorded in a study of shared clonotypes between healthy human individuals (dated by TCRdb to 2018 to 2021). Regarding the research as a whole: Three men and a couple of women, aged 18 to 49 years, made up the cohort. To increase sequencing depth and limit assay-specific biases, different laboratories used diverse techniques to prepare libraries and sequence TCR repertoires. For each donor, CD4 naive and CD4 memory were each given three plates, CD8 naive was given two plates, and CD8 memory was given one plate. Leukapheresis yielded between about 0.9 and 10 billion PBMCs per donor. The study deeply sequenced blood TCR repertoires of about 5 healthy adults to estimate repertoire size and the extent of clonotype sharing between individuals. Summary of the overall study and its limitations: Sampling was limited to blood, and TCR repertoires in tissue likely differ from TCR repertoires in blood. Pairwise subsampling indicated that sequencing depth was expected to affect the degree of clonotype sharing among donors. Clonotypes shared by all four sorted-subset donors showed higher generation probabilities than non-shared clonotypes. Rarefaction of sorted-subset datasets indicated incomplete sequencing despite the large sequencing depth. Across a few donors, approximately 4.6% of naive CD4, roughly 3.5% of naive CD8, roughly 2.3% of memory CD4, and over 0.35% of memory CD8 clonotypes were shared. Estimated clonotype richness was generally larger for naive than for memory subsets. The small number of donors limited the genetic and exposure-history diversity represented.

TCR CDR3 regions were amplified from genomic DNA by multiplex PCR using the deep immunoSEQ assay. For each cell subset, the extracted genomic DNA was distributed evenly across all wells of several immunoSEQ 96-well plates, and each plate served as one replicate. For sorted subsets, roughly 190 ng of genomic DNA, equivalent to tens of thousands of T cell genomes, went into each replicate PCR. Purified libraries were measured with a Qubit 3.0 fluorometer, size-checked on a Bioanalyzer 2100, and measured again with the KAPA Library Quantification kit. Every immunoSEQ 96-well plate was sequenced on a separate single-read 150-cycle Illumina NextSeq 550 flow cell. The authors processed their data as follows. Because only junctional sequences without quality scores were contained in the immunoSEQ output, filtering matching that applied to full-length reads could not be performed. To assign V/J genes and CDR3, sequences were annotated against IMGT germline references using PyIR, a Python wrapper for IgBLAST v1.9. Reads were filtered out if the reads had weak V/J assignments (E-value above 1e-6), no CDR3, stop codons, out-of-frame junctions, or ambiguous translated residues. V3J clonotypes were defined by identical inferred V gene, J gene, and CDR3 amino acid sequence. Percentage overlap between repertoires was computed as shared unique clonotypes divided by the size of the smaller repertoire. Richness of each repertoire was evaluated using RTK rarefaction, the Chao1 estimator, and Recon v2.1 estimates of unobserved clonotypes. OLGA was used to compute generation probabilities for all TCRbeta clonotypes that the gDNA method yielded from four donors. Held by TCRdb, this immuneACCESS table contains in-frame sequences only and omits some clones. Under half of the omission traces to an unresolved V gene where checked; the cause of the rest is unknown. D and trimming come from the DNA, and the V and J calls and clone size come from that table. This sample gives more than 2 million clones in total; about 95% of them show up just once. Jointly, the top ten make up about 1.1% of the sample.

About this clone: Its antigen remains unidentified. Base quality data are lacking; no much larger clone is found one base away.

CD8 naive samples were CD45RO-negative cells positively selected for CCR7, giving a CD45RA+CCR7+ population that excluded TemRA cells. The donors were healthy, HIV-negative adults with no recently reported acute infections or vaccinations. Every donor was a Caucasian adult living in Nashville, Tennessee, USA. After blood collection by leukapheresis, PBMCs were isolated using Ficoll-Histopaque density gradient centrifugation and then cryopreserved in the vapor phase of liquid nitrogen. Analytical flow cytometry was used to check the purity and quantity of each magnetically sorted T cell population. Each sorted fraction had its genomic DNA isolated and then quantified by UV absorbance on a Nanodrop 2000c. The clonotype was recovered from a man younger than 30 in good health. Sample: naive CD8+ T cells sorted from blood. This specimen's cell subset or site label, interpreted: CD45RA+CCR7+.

The CDR3 region reads CASSGTTTEAFF. The DNA sequence reads TGTGCCAGCAGCGGGACGACGACTGAAGCTTTCTTT. In this chain, TRBV27 is recombined with TRBJ1-1; 5 matching bases give a weak D call of TRBD1. The CDR1 and CDR2 encoded by the germline V gene (reference sequence) are MNHEY and SMNVEV. The trim is 6 bases for V and 5 bases for J, with a gap of 10 bases between the germline ends. The CDR3 has 12 amino acids, counting the end cysteine and phenylalanine. Only the CDR3 DNA stays, 36 bases, in frame from base 1.